The rows below give T cell receptor beta chains drawn from one sample of a study of blood T cells in healthy people across ages. One entry per CDR3 protein, called by TCRdb with MiXCR from the 5' RACE reads. The sample lists about 640,000 distinct CDR3 sequences; 58% were seen once. The material sequenced was blood. The receptors here all came from a man in his 60s in good health. Each CDR3 is given with its conserved first and last residue. The order of the fields is V gene, clone size, D gene, J gene, CDR3 DNA, CDR3 protein. The D gene is left open where the match is weak. Size tells how often a clone was seen (once, few, many) or the class of an expanded clone, and some rows leave it out.

TRBV3-1	few	TRBD2	TRBJ2-3	TGTGCCAGCAGCCAAGATGCGGGGGGACGGACGCAGTATTTT	CASSQDAGGRTQYF
TRBV7-9	few	TRBD1	TRBJ1-1	TGTGCCAGCAGCGATGGACAGGGACTGAACACTGAAGCTTTCTTT	CASSDGQGLNTEAFF
TRBV3-1	-	-	TRBJ1-1	TGTGCCAGCAGCCCATTGTACGTTGGAGGGGGTTTGGATACTGAAGCTTTCTTT	CASSPLYVGGGLDTEAFF
TRBV6-1	few	TRBD1	TRBJ2-7	TGTGCCAGCAGGGACAGGGGTAAGCCGTTATACGAGCAGTACTTC	CASRDRGKPLYEQYF
TRBV3-1	-	TRBD2	TRBJ2-1	TGTGCCAGCAGCCAAGAGGGACGAGCGGGGTACAATGAGCAGTTCTTC	CASSQEGRAGYNEQFF
TRBV12-3/TRBV12-4	-	-	TRBJ2-5	TGTGCCAGCAGTTTCTCCAGGGGTGCAGAGACCCAGTACTTC	CASSFSRGAETQYF
TRBV18	-	TRBD2	TRBJ2-2	TGTGCCAGCTCACCACGACTAGCGGCGAATACGAACACCGGGGAGCTGTTTTTT	CASSPRLAANTNTGELFF
TRBV7-6	-	-	TRBJ2-3	TGTGCCAACAGCCCCAAGCCCGATACGCAGTATTTT	CANSPKPDTQYF
TRBV29-1	few	-	TRBJ2-7	TGCAGCGTTGTGGGGGGCGGAGGACTAGAGTACGAGCAGTACTTC	CSVVGGGGLEYEQYF
TRBV3-1	-	TRBD1	TRBJ1-1	TGTGCCGGCAGCCACAGGGGGGCCGAAGCTTTCTTT	CAGSHRGAEAFF
TRBV7-2	-	TRBD2	TRBJ2-1	TGTGCCAGCAGCCGTAAAACGGGGGGTCGACCCTACAATGAGCAGTTCTTC	CASSRKTGGRPYNEQFF
TRBV28	-	TRBD1	TRBJ1-2	TGTGCCAGCAGCCGGGACAGCCGAACGGGTGGCTACACCTTC	CASSRDSRTGGYTF
TRBV2	-	-	TRBJ2-1	TGTGCCAGCAGTGAGACTCATAGCGGCGAGCAGTTCTTC	CASSETHSGEQFF
TRBV18	-	TRBD2	TRBJ2-1	TGTGCCAGCTCACCACCGCTAGCGGGGGCGAATGAGCAGTTCTTC	CASSPPLAGANEQFF
TRBV12-3/TRBV12-4	-	-	TRBJ2-4	TGTGCCAGCACCCTATCCCAGACTTTCAGTTTTCTGCAGTACTTC	CASTLSQTFSFLQYF
TRBV6-2/TRBV6-3	few	TRBD2	TRBJ2-5	TGTGCCAGCAGGCGAACCTATGGCGGGGGGCAACAAGAGACCCAGTACTTC	CASRRTYGGGQQETQYF
TRBV7-9	-	-	TRBJ1-4	TGTGCCAGCAGCCCCAGCCATCGTAATGAAAAACTGTTTTTT	CASSPSHRNEKLFF
TRBV9	-	-	TRBJ2-2	TGTGCCAGCAGCTTGATACTGACCGGGGAGCTGTTTTTT	CASSLILTGELFF
TRBV5-1	once	-	TRBJ2-1	TGCGCCAGCAGCCCCATTGGGGCGGCGGTGGGTAATGAGCAGTTCTTC	CASSPIGAAVGNEQFF
TRBV3-1	-	-	TRBJ1-1	TGTGCCAGCAGCCAAGGGGGCAGGATCGACACTGAAGCTTTCTTT	CASSQGGRIDTEAFF
TRBV6-1	few	TRBD2	TRBJ2-3	TGTGCCAGCAGCCGGAGCCTACTAGCGGGGACACCAGATACGCAGTATTTT	CASSRSLLAGTPDTQYF
TRBV6-2/TRBV6-3	-	-	TRBJ2-7	TGTGCCAGCAGTAAACCTCGGGACGCCGACTACGAGCAGTACTTC	CASSKPRDADYEQYF
TRBV12-3/TRBV12-4	few	TRBD2	TRBJ2-3	TGTGCCAGCCAGGGACGGGGGGATACAGATACGCAGTATTTT	CASQGRGDTDTQYF
TRBV6-1	-	-	TRBJ1-6	TGTGCCAGCAGTGAAGAGGGCCGTACTTCACCCCTCCACTTT	CASSEEGRTSPLHF
TRBV12-3/TRBV12-4	-	TRBD1	TRBJ1-2	TGTGCCAGCAGTAGGGGGGGTACAGGGGAAGATGGCTACACCTTC	CASSRGGTGEDGYTF
TRBV3-1	-	TRBD1	TRBJ1-2	TGTGCCAGCAGGAAGGGACAGGGCTATGGCTACACCTTC	CASRKGQGYGYTF
TRBV20-1	once	-	TRBJ2-5	TGCAGTGCTAGAGATGGAGGGGGCGGTGAGACCCAGTACTTC	CSARDGGGGETQYF
TRBV6-5	few	TRBD1	TRBJ1-2	TGTGCCAGCAGGCCTACAGGGGGGAACTATGGCTACACCTTC	CASRPTGGNYGYTF
TRBV5-1	-	-	TRBJ2-5	TGCGCCAGCAGCTTGGAGTTGTTGGCTAGCAGGTTTCCCGGCAAAGAGACCCAGTACTTC	CASSLELLASRFPGKETQYF
TRBV4-1	-	-	TRBJ1-2	TGCGCCAGCAGCCAAGATGGCAGGGGCGACTATGGCTACACCTTC	CASSQDGRGDYGYTF
TRBV7-9	-	TRBD1	TRBJ2-1	TGTGCCAGCAGCTCGACAGGGGAGGTGTCAAATGAGCAGTTCTTC	CASSSTGEVSNEQFF
TRBV6-5	-	-	TRBJ2-5	TGTGCCAGCAAGGGGGGGGCGTACCAAGAGACCCAGTACTTC	CASKGGAYQETQYF
TRBV20-1	-	TRBD2	TRBJ2-5	TGCAGTGCTACATACGGACTAGCGGAAGAGACCCAGTACTTC	CSATYGLAEETQYF
TRBV7-9	-	-	TRBJ2-5	TGTGTCAGCAGCCCTGGAGCTCTGGAGACCCAGTACTTC	CVSSPGALETQYF
TRBV12-3/TRBV12-4	once	TRBD2	TRBJ2-3	TGTGCCAGCAGTTTAACTAGCGGGGCCACAGATACGCAGTATTTT	CASSLTSGATDTQYF
TRBV12-3/TRBV12-4	-	TRBD1	TRBJ1-2	TGTGCCAGCACGGGACAGGGGTTCAACTATGGCTACACCTTC	CASTGQGFNYGYTF
TRBV7-7	-	TRBD2	TRBJ2-5	TGTGCCAGCAGCTTAGGTGGCTCTAGCGGGCAAGAGACCCAGTACTTC	CASSLGGSSGQETQYF
TRBV12-3/TRBV12-4	few	TRBD2	TRBJ2-2	TGTGCCAGCAGTTTTTTGCTAGCGGGCGCCGGGGAGCTGTTTTTT	CASSFLLAGAGELFF
TRBV12-3/TRBV12-4	-	TRBD2	TRBJ2-7	TGTGCCAGCAGGGAGCGGGGGGGGAGTTACGAGCAGTACTTC	CASRERGGSYEQYF
TRBV7-2	few	TRBD2	TRBJ2-5	TGTGCCAGCAGCCCAGTAGCGGGGGATAGGGAGACCCAGTACTTC	CASSPVAGDRETQYF
TRBV5-1	few	-	TRBJ2-5	TGCGCCAGCAGCTTGGGGGACAAGGGGACCCTCTTGCGAGGGTTGTTCTTC	CASSLGDKGTLLRGLFF
TRBV27	few	-	TRBJ2-5	TGTGCCAGCAGTCCTCTGACTAAACGTCAAGAGACCCAGTACTTC	CASSPLTKRQETQYF
TRBV7-9	-	TRBD1	TRBJ2-5	TGTGCCAGCAGCTCGGACAGGCGACAAGAGACCCAGTACTTC	CASSSDRRQETQYF
TRBV5-1	-	-	TRBJ2-7	TGCGCCAGCAGCTTGGACCCCTCCGACTACGAGCAGTACTTC	CASSLDPSDYEQYF
TRBV18	-	-	TRBJ2-2	TGTGCCAGCTCACCAAGCGCCGCTTCCGGGGAGCTGTTTTTT	CASSPSAASGELFF
TRBV9	-	-	TRBJ2-5	TGTGCCAGCAGCCAAGGGACCGTAAGGGAGACCCAGTACTTC	CASSQGTVRETQYF
TRBV11-2	-	TRBD2	TRBJ2-3	TGTGCCAGCAGCCGTAGCGGGGGCAGCACAGATACGCAGTATTTT	CASSRSGGSTDTQYF
TRBV11-2	-	TRBD1	TRBJ1-2	TGTGCCAGCAGCCCGAATGGGGACAGGGGGACCTATGGCTACACCTTC	CASSPNGDRGTYGYTF
TRBV5-1	-	-	TRBJ2-1	TGCGCCAGCCGGGACTCCTACGAGCAGTTCTTC	CASRDSYEQFF
TRBV6-6	-	-	TRBJ1-4	TGTGCCAGCAGCACTGGGACCGGGGGTGAAAAACTGTTTTTT	CASSTGTGGEKLFF
TRBV10-3	-	-	TRBJ1-1	TGTGCCATCAGTGAGTCGTCCCCCAGGGGACGCGACCTACGAACTGAAGCTTTCTTT	CAISESSPRGRDLRTEAFF
TRBV12-3/TRBV12-4	many	-	TRBJ2-5	TGTGCCAGCAGAAAATCCGGGACACCTAAGGAGACCCAGTACTTC	CASRKSGTPKETQYF
TRBV10-3	-	TRBD1	TRBJ2-5	TGTGCCATCAGTGGAGGGACAGGGGTCGAGACCCAGTACTTC	CAISGGTGVETQYF
TRBV2	-	TRBD1	TRBJ1-2	TGTGCCAGCAGTTACAGGGGGCAAGGCTACACCTTC	CASSYRGQGYTF
TRBV4-2	-	TRBD2	TRBJ2-5	TGTGCTAGCGGCCAAGATCAAGCTAGCGGGGGAGAGGAGACCCAGTACTTC	CASGQDQASGGEETQYF
TRBV7-2	-	TRBD2	TRBJ2-1	TGTGCCAGCAGCTCGACTAGCGGGGGGGCCGATGAGCAGTTCTTC	CASSSTSGGADEQFF
TRBV14	-	-	TRBJ1-2	TGTGCCAGCAGCCAAGTTCCAGCTGGCTACACCTTC	CASSQVPAGYTF
TRBV12-3/TRBV12-4	-	-	TRBJ1-2	TGTGCCAGCAGTCCCCCCGGGGACTGGGCCACCTTC	CASSPPGDWATF
TRBV6-2/TRBV6-3	few	-	TRBJ1-4	TGTGCCAGCAGAGACGGGTCAACTAATGAAAAACTGTTTTTT	CASRDGSTNEKLFF
TRBV15	few	TRBD1	TRBJ1-6	TGTGCCACCAGCAGAGATCGGGACAGGGGCGGCTCACCCCTCCACTTT	CATSRDRDRGGSPLHF